This T cell receptor beta chain was sequenced for a study of Tregs in tolerant kidney transplant recipients (dated by TCRdb to about 2019). Background on the whole study: The study applied TCRbeta sequencing to find donor-specific regulatory T cells before combined kidney and bone marrow transplantation and then followed those same cells after transplant. In a few healthy controls, several methods of expanding Tregs specific for an allogeneic donor were compared by TCRbeta repertoire sequencing.

Thawed PBMCs were FACS-sorted into unstimulated Tregs (CD4+CD25+CD127-), CD4+ non-Tregs (CD4+CD25-), CD4 cells and CD8 cells. Blood from healthy controls was obtained either from healthy volunteers or as purchased buffy coats. Healthy control blood was processed by Ficoll density gradient to PBMCs and cryopreserved; patient PBMCs were collected before and after transplant. The research as a whole found: Although technical replication error seemed to be minimal, the question of biological reproducibility was not addressed directly. Expanding Tregs with activated donor B cells appeared to identify the most biologically relevant and donor-specific TCRbeta repertoire. The study was constrained by small patient numbers, and validation of the findings is required in larger populations and under other immunosuppression protocols.

According to the germline V gene (reference sequence), CDR1 reads SEHNR and CDR2 reads FQNEAQ. Trimming costs V 5 bases and J 0 bases, and their ends lie 17 bases apart. Including cysteine and phenylalanine, the CDR3 has 16 amino acids. Just the 48-base CDR3 DNA is kept, in frame starting at base 1. For TCRbeta CDR3 sequencing, genomic DNA from the sorted cells was extracted using the QIAGEN DNeasy Blood and Tissue Kit. High-throughput TCRbeta CDR3 sequencing, which included PCR amplification with bias correction and internal controls, was done commercially through immunoSEQ. The paper's data handling went like this. Unique productive TCRbeta sequences were defined by CDR3 nucleotide sequence where primers matched, otherwise by CDR3 amino acid sequence with Vbeta and Jbeta genes. Sorting error was corrected by removing sequences shared between sorted populations at a frequency ratio of 2:1 or less, and the remaining shared sequences were assigned to the higher population. A sequence was defined as donor-reactive if the sequence was expanded at least 5-fold in CFSE-low cells compared with unstimulated cells and had a frequency of at least 0.01% in CFSE-low cells. Jensen-Shannon divergence calculated on the top 100 TCRbeta sequences ranked by frequency was used to measure repertoire divergence. When a sample had multiple sequencing runs, each run was corrected for sorting error separately and the runs were then pooled. The clones in this table, taken by TCRdb from immuneACCESS, are in-frame only. Not every clone is retained; where verified, under half of the shortfall comes from an unresolved V gene, and the cause of the rest is unknown. That table is the source of V, J and clone size, and D and trimming were worked out from the DNA. The sample table contains under 100,000 clones; only one count was recorded for more than 80% of them. 4.5% to 5% of the sample is in the top ten clones.

For this clone: The specificity of this receptor is unknown. No base qualities exist here, and no much larger clone lies one base off it.

The chain is assembled from TRBV7-9 and TRBJ2-7, with an unclear D gene assignment. Sample: CD8+ T cells from blood. This TCR derives from a human donor in good health. The base sequence is TGTGCCAGCAGCCCGCCGTTGACTCCAAGCTCCTACGAGCAGTACTTC. Its product reads: CASSPPLTPSSYEQYF.